Presented here are 23 T cell receptor beta chains from one specimen sequenced in a study of blood T cells in healthy people across ages. Combining a sample-barcoded 5' primer with a J-beta primer mix, a second PCR ran for about 7 to 11 cycles. TCRdb reprocessed the 5' RACE reads with MiXCR, giving one entry per CDR3 protein. This table has around 2 million distinct CDR3 sequences, around 40% appearing once. The sequenced sample consisted of blood. All receptors derive from a human donor in good health.

Only a few counts were recorded for this clonotype. The rearrangement links TRBV29-1 to TRBJ2-7, with 10 bases aligning to TRBD1. J was trimmed by 2 bases and V by 6 bases; bases with no gene match: 4. This CDR3 region has 13 residues. Germline values: CDR1 SQVTM, CDR2 ANQGSEA. In DNA form, the CDR3 reads TGCAGCGTGTGGGACAGGGGCGCCTACGAGCAGTACTTC. Translating it yields CSVWDRGAYEQYF.

Note on this clonotype: The germline gene is not matched at one end of the junction; a read error may be the cause. The chain links TRBV4-1 to TRBJ2-7; unclear D gene. The CDR3 totals 14 residues. CDR1 and CDR2 from the germline V gene are MGHRA and YSYEKL. The CDR3 region is CTSSQESGSYEQYF. In DNA, the CDR3 is TGCACCAGCAGCCAAGAGAGTGGTTCCTACGAGCAGTACTTC.

The rearrangement links TRBV15 to TRBJ1-4; D is ambiguous. CDR1 and CDR2 from the germline V gene are LNHNV and YYDKDF (reference sequence). This CDR3 has 15 residues. Trimming shortened V by 5 bases and J by 3 bases, and 13 bases separated the two germline ends. In nucleotides, the CDR3 is TGTGCCACCAGCTCCCTACGAGGGCCTAATGAAAAACTGTTTTTT. Its protein is CATSSLRGPNEKLFF.

The rearrangement uses TRBV7-2 and TRBJ2-7; D not resolved. The CDR3 contains 14 residues. Trimming shortened V by 2 bases and J by 3 bases, and 11 bases separated the two germline ends. Germline loops: CDR1 SGHTA, CDR2 FQGNSA. CDR3 residues: CASSLYGFSYEQYF. DNA for the CDR3: TGTGCCAGCAGCTTATATGGGTTTAGCTACGAGCAGTACTTC.

This chain joins TRBV4-3 and TRBJ1-2; D is uncertain. Trimming removed 0 bases from V and 2 bases from J, with 10 bases in between. The CDR3 has 15 amino acids. Germline V gives CDR1 LGHNA, CDR2 YSLEER. CDR3 region: CASSQDWRTNYGYTF. CDR3 nucleotides: TGCGCCAGCAGCCAAGATTGGCGAACAAACTATGGCTACACCTTC.

The rearrangement uses TRBV7-9 and TRBJ1-1; D not certain. Germline V CDR1 and CDR2: SEHNR, FQNEAQ (reference sequence). V was pared by 3 bases and J by 3 bases, with 8 bases between. The CDR3 sequence is 13 residues long. Here the CDR3 DNA reads TGTGCCAGCAGCTTTGTAGAGGACACTGAAGCTTTCTTT. Its translation: CASSFVEDTEAFF.

The gene calls are TRBV10-3 and TRBJ2-3; D uncertain. This CDR3 comprises 15 residues. Germline values: CDR1 ENHRY, CDR2 SYGVKD. Deletions cut 4 bases from V and 6 bases from J, with 17 bases between. CDR3 nucleotide sequence: TGTGCCATCAGTGTGGGTACTCCAACCGGGGATACGCAGTATTTT. Translated, it gives CAISVGTPTGDTQYF.

Written as DNA, the CDR3 is TGTGCCAGCAGCGTAGCCCAAGCGGGGACCCGCTACAATGAGCAGTTCTTC. This codes for CASSVAQAGTRYNEQFF. The chain links TRBV9 to TRBJ2-1, with 7 bases matching TRBD2. Trimming removed 0 bases from V and 3 bases from J; junction bases left unmatched: 9. CDR3 size: 17 residues. Germline CDR1 is SGDLS and CDR2 is YYNGEE.

There are many counts of this clonotype. V usage is TRBV9 and J usage is TRBJ1-2; D is perhaps TRBD1 (6 bases). Between the trimmed V and J ends, which lost 2 bases and 2 bases, there was a span of 7 bases. Germline assignment: CDR1 SGDLS and CDR2 YYNGEE. The CDR3 consists of 13 residues. CDR3 in DNA: TGTGCCAGCAGCGTCGACAGGAACTATGGCTACACCTTC. This codes for CASSVDRNYGYTF.

This clonotype was observed many times. J is TRBJ2-7 and V is TRBV7-2; no reliable D call. Germline values: CDR1 SGHTA, CDR2 FQGNSA. Trimming took off 6 bases at V and 4 bases at J, with 10 bases between the two ends. This CDR3 is built from 12 residues. CDR3 in amino acids: CASSRTSYEQYF. The CDR3 DNA is TGTGCCAGCAGTCGCACGAGTTACGAGCAGTACTTC.

The chain employs TRBV11-3 and TRBJ2-1; D unresolved. V lost 1 base and J 8 bases, leaving 12 bases between the germline ends. The CDR3 sequence is 14 residues long. The germline gives CDR1 SGHNT, CDR2 YENEEA. The CDR3 nucleotides are TGTGCCAGCAGCTTAGGAGCCCTAAGGGATGAGCAGTTCTTC. Translated: CASSLGALRDEQFF.

Only a few counts were recorded for this clonotype. J is TRBJ1-6 and V is TRBV7-9; D unclear. This CDR3 comprises 18 residues. Germline V gives CDR1 SEHNR, CDR2 FQNEAQ (reference sequence). V dropped 4 bases and J dropped 3 bases, with 19 bases sitting between them. The DNA for the CDR3 is TGTGCCAGCAGCTCCGACCTCCTCTCACACGACTATAATTCACCCCTCCACTTT. Protein product: CASSSDLLSHDYNSPLHF.

This clonotype was counted a few times. This chain connects TRBV20-1 to TRBJ2-1; 12 nucleotides agree with TRBD2. The CDR3 runs to 16 residues. The V and J ends lost 0 bases and 7 bases, in that order; junction bases with no gene match: 7. Per the germline V gene, CDR1 is DFQATT and CDR2 is SNEGSKA (reference sequence). The CDR3 sequence: CSARETRTSGKNEQFF. DNA for the CDR3: TGCAGTGCTAGAGAGACAAGGACTAGCGGGAAGAATGAGCAGTTCTTC.

The rearrangement uses TRBV7-9 and TRBJ2-1; D perhaps matches TRBD1 (6 bases). The CDR3 contains 16 residues. The ends were cut back, 2 bases at V and 9 bases at J, with 20 bases in the middle. Germline values: CDR1 SEHNR, CDR2 FQNEAQ (reference sequence). The CDR3 region has the DNA TGTGCCAGCAGCTTATTGGTTACGCTGGGGGCCGGTGAGCAGTTCTTC. Translated: CASSLLVTLGAGEQFF.

The CDR3 DNA is TGTGCCAGCAGCACGGTTTTCTACGAGCAGTACTTC. It codes for CASSTVFYEQYF. The chain has TRBV6-2 or TRBV6-3 and TRBJ2-4; the D is unclear. The better agreement between TRBJ2-7 and the DNA end casts doubt on the J call. CDR1 and CDR2 from the germline V gene are MNHEY and SVGEGT. This CDR3 comprises 12 residues.

The table lists this clonotype with a few counts. The chain uses TRBV5-6 and TRBJ2-3; possibly TRBD1 for D (7 bases). Germline values: CDR1 SGHDT, CDR2 YYEEEE. Between the trimmed V and J ends, which lost 3 bases and 5 bases, there was a span of 22 bases. The CDR3 extends over 17 amino acids. The CDR3 reads CASSSARPGGPLDTQYF. In nucleotides, the CDR3 is TGTGCCAGCAGCTCGGCAAGGCCAGGGGGGCCGTTAGATACGCAGTATTTT.

The table lists this clonotype with a few counts. V usage is TRBV20-1 and J usage is TRBJ2-3, with D unclear. The CDR3 spans 13 residues. Germline V lookup: CDR1 DFQATT, CDR2 SNEGSKA (reference sequence). V was shortened by 8 bases and J by 1 base, with 13 bases between the two germline ends. DNA of the CDR3: TGCAGTAACTCACCACCCGGCACAGATACGCAGTATTTT. This gives the protein CSNSPPGTDTQYF.

This clonotype turned up a few times. The chain recombines TRBV6-6 with TRBJ1-1; D unclear. CDR1 and CDR2 (germline): MNHNY, SVGAGI (reference sequence). This CDR3 has 14 residues. Trimming cost V 6 bases and J 2 bases, with 13 bases left between them. The CDR3 loop reads CASSPLTQNTEAFF. CDR3 nucleotides: TGTGCCAGCAGCCCCCTGACCCAAAACACTGAAGCTTTCTTT.

A few counts support this clonotype. This chain connects TRBV24-1 to TRBJ2-1, with D tentatively TRBD2 (5 bases). This CDR3 has 13 amino acids. CDR1 is KGHDR, CDR2 SFDVKD, per germline. The V gene lost 3 bases and the J gene lost 5 bases, with 7 bases spanning the gap. In nucleotides, the CDR3 is TGTGCCACCAGTGATCCCGGGGACAATGAGCAGTTCTTC. Encoded protein: CATSDPGDNEQFF.

The chain links TRBV11-2 to TRBJ1-2; possible D gene TRBD1, 6 bases. The germline V and J ends were trimmed by 1 base and 2 bases, with 17 bases remaining between them. Germline loops: CDR1 SGHAT, CDR2 FQNNGV. The CDR3 runs 17 residues. CDR3 DNA sequence: TGTGCCAGCAGCTTAGCGGCTCAGGGGCTCCGGAACTATGGCTACACCTTC. As protein: CASSLAAQGLRNYGYTF.

This clonotype was observed a handful of times. The CDR3 DNA sequence: TGTGCCAGCAGTTTTCAGGGAATATACGAGCAGTACTTC. Encoded protein: CASSFQGIYEQYF. The chain combines TRBV12-3 or TRBV12-4 with TRBJ2-7, with D possibly matching TRBD1 (5 bases). V gave up 3 bases and J gave up 4 bases, with 10 bases separating them. This CDR3 is built from 13 residues.

The chain recombines TRBV29-1 with TRBJ2-7, with D possibly TRBD2 on 6 matching bases. The CDR3 has 14 amino acids. The V gene's germline CDR1 is SQVTM and CDR2 ANQGSEA. The V and J ends lost 6 bases and 0 bases respectively, with 15 bases between them. CDR3 nucleotides: TGCAGCGTATATATAGCGGAGAGCTCCTACGAGCAGTACTTC. It yields the protein CSVYIAESSYEQYF.

V gene TRBV20-1 combines with J gene TRBJ2-7; 11 positions agree with TRBD1. The CDR3 runs 15 residues. Germline values: CDR1 DFQATT, CDR2 SNEGSKA (reference sequence). V shed 5 bases, J shed 7 bases, and the junction held 13 bases outside the gene matches. The CDR3 bases are TGCAGTGCTGCCCATTTCGGACAGGGGGCGCGAGAGCAGTACTTC. Amino acid sequence: CSAAHFGQGAREQYF.